A selection of T cell receptor beta chains follows, all from one sample in a study of T cell responses to AZD1222 COVID-19 vaccine. Sequencing was performed with immunoSEQ multiplex PCR; in TCRdb, only in-frame clones are kept and a portion is missing. The sample has around 120,000 clones; about 86% are singletons. The specimen comprised peripheral blood, sampled 28 days after the second AZD1222 dose. The receptors stem from an adult who received the AZD1222 COVID-19 vaccine. The conserved cysteine and the conserved F or W are not part of the CDR3 here.

V	CDR3
TRBV15	ATSRPGTLDAYEQY
TRBV2	ASSFIQDEQY
TRBV7-8	ASSQSRNEQY
TRBV6-5	ASSYWGQMNTEAF
TRBV19	ASRPGSAKNIQY
TRBV27	ASGVGPAYGGYT
TRBV7-9	ASSIRKLFQGEGLYGYT
TRBV5-4	ASSLGGEQF
TRBV27	ASSLTGYEQY
TRBV6-6	ASSYRGTGDNYGYT
TRBV7-9	ASSFDFREAEAF
TRBV9	ASSVTNYNEQF